This T cell receptor beta chain was captured in a study of persistence of HIV-infected CD4 T cells. Study summary: Blood samples, up to 180 mL, came from multiple time points, except two leukapheresis donors sampled once.

The immunoSEQ assay was version 4, run in survey mode. Each sample used up to about 1 ug genomic DNA diluted to 10 ng/uL. The method was immunoSEQ multiplex PCR; TCRdb's version includes in-frame clones alone and lacks a portion of them. This table holds about 36,000 clones, under 90% found once. The V and J ends lost 4 bases and 4 bases respectively, with 10 bases between them. Looked up from germline, CDR1 is MNHEY and CDR2 is SVGAGI. CDR3 length: 14 amino acids. Turning to this clone: Antigen: not known.

Cells were stimulated with overlapping HIV-1 Gag 15-mer peptides. Sorted nonresponding memory CD4+ T cells were CD40L-negative, CD69-negative, CD45RO-high. Donors had undetectable plasma HIV-1 RNA, under 50 copies/mL, for 4+ years. The gene calls are TRBV6-5 and TRBJ2-2; no reliable D call. The sequence was obtained from an adult with HIV. The donor label of this sample is uncertain. Sequencing used cultured CD4+ T cells from PBMCs, obtained from a patient who received antiretroviral therapy. The CDR3 sequence is CASSLRAGTGELFF. In DNA, the CDR3 is TGTGCCAGCAGTTTACGGGCAGGCACCGGGGAGCTGTTTTTT.